The present entry profiles one T cell receptor (beta chain) with its context. The sample comes from a study of Graves' ophthalmopathy and Graves' hyperthyroidism. Background on the study: Being free of ophthalmopathy for 18 months of follow-up defined stable hyperthyroidism.

The study amplified TCR beta CDR3 regions using RNA transcripts. First-round RT-PCR relied on HTBI primers, and a second-round multiplex PCR came next. One entry per CDR3 protein results from TCRdb running MiXCR on the multiplex PCR reads. The table shows about 1.1 million distinct CDR3 sequences, with 35% to 40% occurring only once. The TCR originated in an adult man with Graves' hyperthyroidism. Sequenced: peripheral blood or thyroid tissue (not recorded which).

DNA for the CDR3: TGTGCCATCCAAGAGGGGGGAAACACTGAAGCTTTCTTT. It is translated as CAIQEGGNTEAFF. This chain connects TRBV6-5 to TRBJ1-1, with a possible D match to TRBD1 (6 bases). The CDR3 covers 13 residues. CDR1 is MNHEY, CDR2 SVGAGI, per germline. V was cut by 10 bases and J by 2 bases, with 14 bases left in between.